The 32 T cell receptor beta chains in this list originate from one sample, sequenced in a study of technical replicates of blood from several donors. Assay used: immunoSEQ multiplex PCR; TCRdb lists only in-frame clones, some missing. Among 50,000 to 70,000 clones listed, around 93% were seen once. Sequenced: PBMCs. Every receptor here comes from a human donor in good health. Some clones in this sample may be carry-over from other donors' samples.

The chain employs TRBV5-4 and TRBJ2-5; 9 nucleotides agree with TRBD2. The CDR3 consists of 15 residues. CDR1 is SGHNT and CDR2 is YYREEE in the germline V gene (reference sequence). J was trimmed by 5 bases and V by 0 bases; bases with no gene match: 5. Written as DNA, the CDR3 is TGTGCCAGCAGCTTGGAAAGCGGACTAGCGGAGACCCAGTACTTC. The encoded protein is CASSLESGLAETQYF.

The chain recombines TRBV9 with TRBJ1-5; D might be TRBD1 (6 bases). This CDR3 is built from 15 residues. Germline values: CDR1 SGDLS, CDR2 YYNGEE. V was pared by 4 bases and J by 6 bases, with 17 bases between. Written as DNA, the CDR3 is TGTGCCAGCAGCCCCAGCGGGGGCGCCGGTCAGCCCCAGCATTTT. Its protein is CASSPSGGAGQPQHF. The full variable domain, completed using reference TRBV9 and TRBJ1-5, is DSGVTQTPKHLITATGQRVTLRCSPRSGDLSVYWYQQSLDQGLQFLIQYYNGEERAKGNILERFSAQQFPDLHSELNLSSLELGDSALYFCASSPSGGAGQPQHFGDGTRLSIL.

This clone was recorded only once. The chain links TRBV30 to TRBJ2-7, with TRBD1 matching 8 bases. This CDR3 has 14 amino acids. The germline CDR1 and CDR2 sequences are GTSNPN and SVGIG (reference sequence). Trimming at V came to 5 bases and at J to 6 bases, leaving 12 bases not matched to a gene. In nucleotides, the CDR3 is TGTGCCTGGGACCTCAACGGACAGGGCGGCGAGCAGTACTTC. Protein: CAWDLNGQGGEQYF.

V and J are TRBV6-5 and TRBJ2-7, with 8 bases matching TRBD1. There are 15 residues in the CDR3. CDR1 MNHEY and CDR2 SVGAGI come from the germline V gene. V was pared by 5 bases and J by 1 base, with 7 bases of the junction left unmatched. CDR3 sequence reads: CASSRDRQQSYEQYF. CDR3 bases: TGTGCCAGCAGTCGGGACAGGCAGCAATCCTACGAGCAGTACTTC.

The chain has TRBV6-4 and TRBJ2-1; 7 bases match TRBD2. Germline loops: CDR1 MRHNA, CDR2 SNTAGT. Germline trimming cut 0 bases from V and 5 bases from J; bases unmatched to any gene: 1. This CDR3 is built from 14 residues. DNA of the CDR3: TGTGCCAGCAGTGACTCGACTAGCCACAATGAGCAGTTCTTC. Translated, it gives CASSDSTSHNEQFF.

The V and J genes are TRBV7-9 and TRBJ1-6, with 9 bases aligning to TRBD1. In germline, CDR1 is SEHNR, CDR2 FQNEAQ (reference sequence). There are 15 residues in the CDR3. The DNA of the CDR3 is TGTGCGGGACAGGGAAAGACATCCTATAATTCACCCCTCCACTTT. Translating it yields CAGQGKTSYNSPLHF.

The chain is built from TRBV7-9 and TRBJ1-4, with 8 bases aligning to TRBD1. CDR3 length equals 14 residues. The J segment lost 7 bases and the V segment lost 5 bases, leaving 6 bases of the junction unmatched. Per germline, CDR1 SEHNR and CDR2 FQNEAQ (reference sequence). CDR3 loop: CASSATGGGEKLFF. CDR3 DNA sequence: TGTGCCAGCAGCGCAACAGGGGGTGGTGAAAAACTGTTTTTT.

The rearrangement joins TRBV7-9 to TRBJ2-7; 8 bases line up with TRBD2. J lost 7 bases, V lost 4 bases, and 9 bases had no gene match. Germline-derived CDR1 and CDR2 are SEHNR and FQNEAQ (reference sequence). CDR3 length equals 14 residues. CDR3 region: CASSSSGGPGEQYF. In nucleotides, the CDR3 is TGTGCCAGCAGCTCCTCGGGGGGGCCGGGGGAGCAGTACTTC.

This sequence joins TRBV25-1 and TRBJ1-1; no definite D call. This CDR3 comprises 12 residues. Germline V gene sequence: CDR1 MGHDK, CDR2 SYGVNS. Trimming cost V 7 bases and J 1 base, with 7 bases left between them. CDR3 in amino acids: CASKRGNTEAFF. The DNA of the CDR3 is TGTGCCAGCAAACGCGGGAACACTGAAGCTTTCTTT.

In DNA, the CDR3 is TGTGCCAGCAGCGATAACATGGCTAGCGGGGTTTACGAGCAGTACTTC. This codes for CASSDNMASGVYEQYF. V is TRBV9 and J is TRBJ2-7; 9 nucleotides match TRBD2. The CDR3 length is 16 residues. The germline gives CDR1 SGDLS, CDR2 YYNGEE. V shed 3 bases, J shed 4 bases, and the junction held 11 bases outside the gene matches.

The gene calls are TRBV30 and TRBJ1-1; D ambiguous. The CDR3 length is 11 residues. The germline V gene encodes CDR1 GTSNPN and CDR2 SVGIG (reference sequence). Trimming removed 5 bases at V and 6 bases at J, with 10 bases between. DNA of the CDR3: TGTGCCTGGGGGTTACGGGCTGAAGCTTTCTTT. Residues: CAWGLRAEAFF. The entire variable domain, with the rest obtained from reference TRBV30 and TRBJ1-1, is as follows: SQTIHQWPATLVQPVGSPLSLECTVEGTSNPNLYWYRQAAGRGLQLLFYSVGIGQISSEVPQNLSASRPQDRQFILSSKKLLLSDSGFYLCAWGLRAEAFFGQGTRLTVV.

The chain carries TRBV4-3 and TRBJ2-7, with unresolved D. Germline V gene sequence: CDR1 LGHNA, CDR2 YSLEER. Between the trimmed V and J ends, which lost 0 bases and 5 bases, there was a span of 14 bases. This CDR3 is built from 15 residues. The CDR3 spells CASSQDWLDTNEQYF. CDR3 in DNA: TGCGCCAGCAGCCAAGACTGGCTCGACACCAACGAGCAGTACTTC.

V and J are TRBV5-4 and TRBJ1-2; 8 positions match TRBD1. J lost 5 bases, V lost 6 bases, and 6 bases had no gene match. Germline lookup yields CDR1 SGHNT and CDR2 YYREEE (reference sequence). There are 13 residues in the CDR3. Here the CDR3 reads CASTGTGAYGYTF. CDR3 DNA: TGTGCCAGCACCGGGACAGGAGCATATGGCTACACCTTC.

The CDR3 DNA reads as TGTGCCAAAACAGGTAGCGGGGGCACAGATACGCAGTATTTT. Translation: CAKTGSGGTDTQYF. The chain couples TRBV2 to TRBJ2-3, with TRBD2 identical over 8 bases. The germline CDR1 and CDR2 sequences are SNHLY and FYNNEI. The CDR3 is 14 amino acids. With V trimmed by 10 bases and J by 1 base, 7 bases remained unmatched.

The V and J genes are TRBV7-3 and TRBJ2-3; D ambiguous. V lost 2 bases to trimming and J lost 1 base, with 10 bases between them. This CDR3 spans 15 amino acids. Germline CDR1 SGHTA, CDR2 FQGTGA. This CDR3 reads CASSLAPGRTDTQYF. The DNA for the CDR3 is TGTGCCAGCAGCTTAGCTCCGGGTCGCACAGATACGCAGTATTTT.

This rearrangement joins TRBV7-9 to TRBJ2-7; TRBD2 matches at 9 bases. V trimming: 4 bases; J trimming: 4 bases; junction bases outside the gene matches: 11. CDR1 is SEHNR and CDR2 is FQNEAQ in the germline V gene (reference sequence). The CDR3 is made up of 16 amino acids. The CDR3 DNA follows: TGTGCCAGCAGCTCCCCTGGTAGCGGGAGAGGGTACGAGCAGTACTTC. Translation gives CASSSPGSGRGYEQYF.

In its sample, this clone was seen once. This chain joins TRBV5-6 and TRBJ2-1, with TRBD2 matching 8 bases. With 0 bases clipped from V and 4 bases from J, the junction kept 12 bases outside the gene matches. The CDR3 sequence is 18 residues long. CDR1 is SGHDT, CDR2 YYEEEE, per germline. DNA of the CDR3: TGTGCCAGCAGCTTGGGGGGCAGCGGGAGCCGCCTTTACAATGAGCAGTTCTTC. It codes for CASSLGGSGSRLYNEQFF.

V usage is TRBV19 and J usage is TRBJ1-5; D might be TRBD1 (6 bases). Germline CDR1 LNHDA, CDR2 SQIVND (reference sequence). The CDR3 runs to 16 residues. Trimming pared 5 bases from V and 2 bases from J, leaving 16 bases between. The CDR3 bases are TGTGCCAGTAGTCCCCGAAGGCCAGGGGGCAATCAGCCCCAGCATTTT. As protein: CASSPRRPGGNQPQHF.

The genes are TRBV7-2 and TRBJ2-2; 9 nucleotides align to TRBD2. This CDR3 has 16 residues. Germline loops: CDR1 SGHTA, CDR2 FQGNSA. V was clipped by 5 bases and J by 11 bases; unmatched bases: 15. The CDR3 sequence: CASSQTRWASGKELFF. The CDR3 coding sequence is TGTGCCAGCAGCCAAACGAGGTGGGCTAGCGGGAAAGAGCTGTTTTTT.

V gene TRBV7-9 combines with J gene TRBJ2-5; 12 nucleotides line up with TRBD2. The CDR3 runs to 16 residues. CDR1 and CDR2 from the germline V gene are SEHNR and FQNEAQ (reference sequence). V dropped 5 bases and J dropped 4; count of bases not matched to a gene: 8. CDR3 sequence (DNA): TGTGCCAGCAGCGTATCTAGCGGGGGGGCCCGAGAGACCCAGTACTTC. It encodes CASSVSSGGARETQYF.

J is TRBJ1-2 and V is TRBV10-3, with D possibly TRBD1 on 5 matching bases. Trimming removed 4 bases from V and 8 bases from J, with 17 bases in between. CDR3 length: 14 amino acids. Germline loops: CDR1 ENHRY, CDR2 SYGVKD. CDR3 loop: CAISVKGREGGYTF. The CDR3 DNA sequence: TGTGCCATCAGTGTGAAGGGCAGGGAGGGCGGCTACACCTTC.

This clone was seen once. The chain uses TRBV5-1 and TRBJ2-1; tentative D call: TRBD2 (5 bases). This CDR3 is built from 15 residues. Germline lookup yields CDR1 SGHRS and CDR2 YFSETQ. V lost 1 base and J 2 bases, leaving 10 bases between the germline ends. Here the CDR3 reads CASSLYGGTYNEQFF. The CDR3 region has the DNA TGCGCCAGCAGCTTGTACGGAGGTACCTACAATGAGCAGTTCTTC.

This rearrangement joins TRBV27 to TRBJ2-7; 8 bases map to TRBD2. Germline V gives CDR1 MNHEY, CDR2 SMNVEV (reference sequence). With 6 bases clipped from V and 6 bases from J, the junction kept 10 bases outside the gene matches. The CDR3 spans 14 residues. This chain's CDR3 is CASSKGGLVVEQYF. The CDR3 DNA follows: TGTGCCAGCAGCAAGGGGGGACTAGTTGTCGAGCAGTACTTC.

V usage is TRBV5-1 and J usage is TRBJ2-1; D might be TRBD2 (5 bases). V was cut by 2 bases and J by 0 bases, with 6 bases left in between. CDR3 length equals 14 residues. The germline CDR1 and CDR2 sequences are SGHRS and YFSETQ. CDR3 DNA sequence: TGCGCCAGCAGCTTTAGCGACTCCTACAATGAGCAGTTCTTC. Encoded protein: CASSFSDSYNEQFF.

This clone was seen just once. The chain uses TRBV4-3 and TRBJ2-7, with TRBD1 as a possible D gene (5 bases). In germline, CDR1 is LGHNA, CDR2 YSLEER. Trimming took off 1 base at V and 3 bases at J, with 7 bases between the two ends. The CDR3 contains 13 residues. CDR3 bases: TGCGCCAGCAGCCAAGGACAGAACTACGAGCAGTACTTC. Its protein is CASSQGQNYEQYF.

The CDR3: CASSYGDHSADTQYF. For the CDR3, the DNA is TGTGCCAGCAGTTACGGAGACCACTCGGCAGATACGCAGTATTTT. The V gene is TRBV6-6, the J gene TRBJ2-3; no reliable D call. Per the germline V gene, CDR1 is MNHNY and CDR2 is SVGAGI (reference sequence). The V end lost 2 bases, the J end lost 4 bases, and 13 bases lay between the germline ends. This CDR3 has 15 residues.

The chain's CDR3 is CAWDKDRGYGYTF. The CDR3 DNA reads as TGTGCCTGGGACAAAGACAGGGGCTATGGCTACACCTTC. The chain uses TRBV30 and TRBJ1-2, with 8 positions matching TRBD1. J was trimmed by 4 bases and V by 5 bases; bases with no gene match: 6. Germline V gene lookup returns CDR1 GTSNPN and CDR2 SVGIG (reference sequence). The CDR3 sequence is 13 residues long.

The chain carries TRBV5-4 and TRBJ2-5; 10 bases align to TRBD2. This CDR3 comprises 16 residues. The germline V gene has CDR1 SGHNT and CDR2 YYREEE (reference sequence). J gave up 5 bases and V 4 bases, and 11 bases lay outside the gene matches. In DNA form, the CDR3 reads TGTGCCAGCAGCATCGCGTCTAGCGGGAGACGGGAGACCCAGTACTTC. This gives the protein CASSIASSGRRETQYF.

The CDR3 protein is CASSYGARARNQPQHF. CDR3 DNA sequence: TGTGCCAGCAGTTATGGGGCCAGAGCCCGCAATCAGCCCCAGCATTTT. V and J are TRBV6-6 and TRBJ1-5, with D maybe TRBD1 (5 bases). The CDR3 has 16 amino acids. V dropped 3 bases and J dropped 2 bases, with 14 bases sitting between them. Looked up from germline, CDR1 is MNHNY and CDR2 is SVGAGI (reference sequence).

This clone showed up just once. The chain is built from TRBV6-5 and TRBJ2-3; D is unclear. The CDR3 totals 14 residues. Germline loops: CDR1 MNHEY, CDR2 SVGAGI. V lost 4 bases, J lost 0 bases, and 8 bases lay in between. The chain's CDR3 is CASSLSRSTDTQYF. The CDR3 region has the DNA TGTGCCAGCAGTTTAAGCCGTAGCACAGATACGCAGTATTTT.

CDR3 sequence reads: CASSLEGGQPQHF. Here the CDR3 DNA reads TGTGCCAGCAGCTTAGAGGGGGGTCAGCCCCAGCATTTT. The chain uses TRBV11-2 and TRBJ1-5, with a tentative D call TRBD1 (5 bases). This CDR3 is built from 13 residues. V shed 0 bases and J shed 6 bases, with 6 bases lying between them. Germline V lookup: CDR1 SGHAT, CDR2 FQNNGV.

This clone was seen a few times. The V and J genes are TRBV19 and TRBJ1-5; D ambiguous. V was clipped by 1 base and J by 7 bases, with 14 bases between them. The CDR3 runs 15 residues. Germline V gene lookup returns CDR1 LNHDA and CDR2 SQIVND (reference sequence). The CDR3 sequence: CASSIAVGGKQPQHF. CDR3 DNA sequence: TGTGCCAGTAGTATAGCAGTAGGCGGGAAGCAGCCCCAGCATTTT.